These 16 T cell receptor beta chains were all obtained from the same sample, sequenced in a study of CD8+ T cells in alopecia areata. Treatment: oral pan-JAK inhibitor, 5-10 mg twice daily. RNA extraction and reverse transcription yielded cDNA as sequencing template. Repertoires were generated with immunoSEQ multiplex PCR, while TCRdb's copy carries only in-frame clones and drops some. The sample includes a few hundred thousand clones, less than 45% of them seen just once. The sequenced sample was CD4+ T cells sorted from blood, obtained between weeks 30 and 35, from a patient treated with tofacitinib. These receptors came from a human donor with alopecia areata.

This clone was counted between two and nine times. The CDR3 region has the DNA TGTGCCAGCTCATCCGGACTAGCGGGGGACCCTAGCACAGATACGCAGTATTTT. This sequence encodes CASSSGLAGDPSTDTQYF. This rearrangement joins TRBV18 to TRBJ2-3, with TRBD2 matching 13 bases. CDR3 length: 18 residues. Germline V gives CDR1 KGHSH, CDR2 LQKENI. V was clipped by 5 bases and J by 0 bases; unmatched bases: 8.

In this sample, this clone turned up many times. This chain joins TRBV4-1 and TRBJ2-1, with 9 bases that match TRBD2. Germline V gives CDR1 MGHRA, CDR2 YSYEKL. This CDR3 region has 18 residues. After removal of 1 base from V and 3 bases from J, the junction contained 10 bases not matched to a gene. The CDR3 DNA is TGCGCCAGCAGCCAAGTAGATATGGGACTAGCCTTCTACAATGAGCAGTTCTTC. This sequence encodes CASSQVDMGLAFYNEQFF.

The rearrangement joins TRBV5-1 to TRBJ2-1; 9 bases are a match to TRBD2. Looked up from germline, CDR1 is SGHRS and CDR2 is YFSETQ. The CDR3 extends over 17 amino acids. V dropped 0 bases and J dropped 2; count of bases not matched to a gene: 6. The CDR3 here is CASSLGLAAVPYNEQFF. CDR3 DNA sequence: TGCGCCAGCAGCTTGGGACTAGCGGCGGTACCCTACAATGAGCAGTTCTTC.

This chain connects TRBV27 to TRBJ2-1; 7 bases are shared with TRBD1. Trimming removed 7 bases from V and 11 bases from J; junction bases left unmatched: 14. The CDR3 is 14 amino acids. The V gene's germline CDR1 is MNHEY and CDR2 SMNVEV (reference sequence). As DNA, the CDR3 is TGTGCCAGCACCTCGGGACAGAAGGGGATAAAGCAGTTCTTC. Protein sequence: CASTSGQKGIKQFF.

V and J are TRBV25-1 and TRBJ2-1; D gene unclear. Germline V CDR1 and CDR2: MGHDK, SYGVNS. The CDR3 consists of 17 residues. V was pared by 2 bases and J by 6 bases, with 20 bases between. CDR3 sequence: CASSENFPAFNGNEQFF. DNA for the CDR3: TGTGCCAGCAGTGAAAATTTCCCGGCTTTTAACGGCAATGAGCAGTTCTTC.

The chain has TRBV30 and TRBJ2-7, with 12 bases aligning to TRBD1. Trimming removed 8 bases from V and 4 bases from J; junction bases left unmatched: 6. In germline, CDR1 is GTSNPN, CDR2 SVGIG (reference sequence). The CDR3 is 13 amino acids. The CDR3 coding sequence is TGTGCCACTCCGGGACAGGGGGCTTACGAGCAGTACTTC. As protein: CATPGQGAYEQYF.

This chain joins TRBV5-1 and TRBJ1-2; D not certain. Trimming removed 3 bases at V and 0 bases at J, with 12 bases between. The CDR3 runs to 15 residues. Germline CDR1 and CDR2: SGHRS and YFSETQ. Here the CDR3 DNA reads TGCGCCAGCAGCTCCAACACCAGAACTAACTATGGCTACACCTTC. It yields the protein CASSSNTRTNYGYTF.

The rearrangement links TRBV14 to TRBJ2-7, with TRBD1 matching 7 bases. This CDR3 contains 13 residues. The J segment lost 6 bases and the V segment lost 4 bases, leaving 6 bases of the junction unmatched. Germline V gene lookup returns CDR1 SGHDN and CDR2 FVKESK. The CDR3 reads CASSLQTGREQYF. The CDR3 DNA sequence: TGTGCCAGCAGCCTTCAGACAGGGCGCGAGCAGTACTTC.

The chain joins TRBV7-2 to TRBJ1-1, with D tentatively TRBD1 (5 bases). CDR3 length: 15 amino acids. The V gene's germline CDR1 is SGHTA and CDR2 FQGNSA. Trimming took 2 bases from V and 3 from J, leaving 13 bases between them. Here the CDR3 reads CASSLSGTQYTEAFF. DNA of the CDR3: TGTGCCAGCAGCTTATCGGGGACCCAGTACACTGAAGCTTTCTTT.

This clone was observed once. A read error may be the cause here, since a much bigger clone is one base away. V is TRBV25-1 and J is TRBJ1-5, with a tentative D call TRBD1 (5 bases). From germline, CDR1 is MGHDK and CDR2 SYGVNS. The CDR3 loop spans 15 amino acids. CDR3 loop: CTSSEGPGPGQPQHF. The CDR3 bases are TGTACCAGCAGTGAAGGTCCGGGGCCGGGGCAGCCCCAGCATTTT.

This rearrangement joins TRBV30 to TRBJ1-2; no clear D gene. The CDR3 loop spans 12 amino acids. V lost 7 bases and J 4 bases, leaving 13 bases between the germline ends. CDR1 and CDR2 (germline): GTSNPN, SVGIG (reference sequence). This CDR3 is CASLRVLYGYTF. The CDR3 coding sequence is TGTGCCTCCCTCAGAGTTCTCTATGGCTACACCTTC.

Notes on this clone: Germline and junction disagree at one end, which may indicate a read error. The same CDR3 arises from other DNA sequences in this sample as well. V and J are TRBV5-1 and TRBJ2-1; D unclear. The CDR3 runs to 11 residues. Per germline, CDR1 SGHRS and CDR2 YFSETQ. CDR3 region: CASSSDNEQFF. The CDR3, as DNA: TGCGCCAGCAGCTCCGACAATGAGCAGTTCTTC.

This sequence joins TRBV4-2 and TRBJ2-1; D is ambiguous. The CDR3 loop spans 14 amino acids. The germline V gene has CDR1 LGHNA and CDR2 YNFKEQ. Trimming pared 3 bases from V and 5 bases from J, leaving 11 bases between. The CDR3 sequence: CASSHRPRNNEQFF. The CDR3 DNA is TGTGCCAGCAGCCATCGTCCGAGGAACAATGAGCAGTTCTTC.

The chain is built from TRBV11-2 and TRBJ1-5, with TRBD1 matching over 10 bases. This CDR3 has 15 amino acids. Germline V lookup: CDR1 SGHAT, CDR2 FQNNGV. V dropped 8 bases and J dropped 4; count of bases not matched to a gene: 8. Here the CDR3 reads CASVPGDRGNQPQHF. The CDR3 DNA sequence: TGTGCCAGCGTCCCCGGGGACAGGGGTAATCAGCCCCAGCATTTT. Variable domain in full (rest from reference TRBV11-2 and TRBJ1-5): EAGVAQSPRYKIIEKRQSVAFWCNPISGHATLYWYQQILGQGPKLLIQFQNNGVVDDSQLPKDRFSAERLKGVDSTLKIQPAKLEDSAVYLCASVPGDRGNQPQHFGDGTRLSIL.

This clone appeared many times. The CDR3 sequence: CAISPGQTGELFF. CDR3 sequence (DNA): TGTGCCATCAGTCCCGGACAGACCGGGGAGCTGTTTTTT. This sequence joins TRBV10-3 and TRBJ2-2; weak D call: TRBD1 (6 bases). This CDR3 has 13 residues. Germline values: CDR1 ENHRY, CDR2 SYGVKD. V was shortened by 5 bases and J by 5 bases, with 9 bases between the two germline ends.

This chain connects TRBV27 to TRBJ1-3, with a tentative D call TRBD1 (5 bases). Trimming cost V 4 bases and J 2 bases, with 12 bases left between them. The CDR3 spans 15 residues. CDR1 and CDR2 from the germline V gene are MNHEY and SMNVEV (reference sequence). CDR3 coding DNA: TGTGCCAGCAGTTCCGGGGGGGGAGCTGGAAACACCATATATTTT. This translates into CASSSGGGAGNTIYF.